These 4 T cell receptor beta chains originate from one sample sequenced in a study of T cells after yellow fever vaccination. TCRdb reprocessed the 5' RACE reads via MiXCR and lists one record per CDR3 protein. The data show approximately 250,000 distinct CDR3 sequences, 5.2% seen once. The sequenced sample was CD4+ T cells sorted from PBMCs, obtained on the day of the yellow fever booster vaccination. These receptors were taken from a man younger than 35 who received the YFV17D yellow fever vaccine.

This clonotype was found a few times. V gene TRBV5-4 combines with J gene TRBJ2-4; D tentatively fits TRBD1 or TRBD2 (5 bases each). CDR1 is SGHNT, CDR2 YYREEE, per germline (reference sequence). The V end lost 5 bases, the J end lost 0 bases, and 12 bases lay between the germline ends. This CDR3 contains 15 residues. DNA of the CDR3: TGTGCCAGCAGGGGGACGGGCCTAGCCAAAAACATTCAGTACTTC. It translates to CASRGTGLAKNIQYF.

There are many counts of this clonotype. V and J are TRBV24-1 and TRBJ2-3; the D is unclear. V dropped 5 bases and J dropped 1 base, with 3 bases sitting between them. The germline V gene has CDR1 KGHDR and CDR2 SFDVKD. The CDR3 sequence is 12 residues long. The CDR3 protein is CATSGGTDTQYF. CDR3 sequence (DNA): TGTGCCACCAGTGGGGGCACAGATACGCAGTATTTT.

J is TRBJ2-1 and V is TRBV3-1; possible D gene TRBD2, 5 bases. Germline CDR1 is LGHDT and CDR2 is YNNKEL (reference sequence). This CDR3 comprises 14 residues. Between the trimmed V and J ends, which lost 4 bases and 8 bases, there was a span of 15 bases. For the CDR3, the DNA is TGTGCCAGCAGCCCGCTGGATAGAGGGCATGAGCAGTTCTTC. It specifies CASSPLDRGHEQFF.

This clonotype has more than one count but fewer than ten. CDR3 sequence reads: CASSMTGVTQYF. The CDR3 DNA follows: TGTGCCAGCAGCATGACAGGGGTCACGCAGTATTTT. The chain is built from TRBV7-9 and TRBJ2-3; 8 bases agree with TRBD1. With 5 bases clipped from V and 9 bases from J, the junction kept 4 bases outside the gene matches. Germline V lookup: CDR1 SEHNR, CDR2 FQNEAQ (reference sequence). CDR3 length: 12 residues. Supplemented by reference TRBV7-9 and TRBJ2-3, the full variable domain reads DTGVSQNPRHKITKRGQNVTFRCDPISEHNRLYWYRQTLGQGPEFLTYFQNEAQLEKSRLLSDRFSAERPKGSFSTLEIQRTEQGDSAMYLCASSMTGVTQYFGPGTRLTVL.